These T cell receptor beta chains were read from a single sample in a study of blood T cell repertoires in COVID-19. Clones were sequenced by immunoSEQ multiplex PCR, and TCRdb holds only the in-frame ones, with some missing. The sample gives 300,000 to 400,000 clones, approximately 90% of which show up once; 0.9% to 1.5% is in the top ten. Source material: PBMCs or T cells enriched from blood (not recorded which). The origin of the receptors is a woman aged 18-29 years who had recovered from COVID-19. Each CDR3 is given with its conserved first and last residue. D genes are given only for firm matches. Only some rows state a clone size, as once, few, many or a class for expanded clones.

d_gene	v_gene	j_gene	abundance	len	CDR3nt	CDR3aa
TRBD1	TRBV6-2/TRBV6-3	TRBJ1-6	.	13	TGTGCCAGCAGTGACAGGGGGCAGTCACCCCTCCACTTT	CASSDRGQSPLHF
TRBD1	TRBV6-5	TRBJ2-1	.	16	TGTGCCAGCAGTTCCCCCGGGGACAGGACCGACAATGAGCAGTTCTTC	CASSSPGDRTDNEQFF
TRBD2	TRBV9	TRBJ2-7	.	15	TGTGCCAGCAGCCCGCTCGTGAGGGGAGGGTACGAGCAGTACTTC	CASSPLVRGGYEQYF
TRBD1	TRBV2	TRBJ1-1	few	20	TGTGCCAGCAGCCCCCTCGACTTTAACAGGGGGGGGAGACAGAACACTGAAGCTTTCTTT	CASSPLDFNRGGRQNTEAFF
.	TRBV29-1	TRBJ1-2	few	12	TGCAGCGTTGGACGGATTGGGGAGGGCTACACCTTC	CSVGRIGEGYTF
TRBD1	TRBV4-2	TRBJ1-2	.	16	TGTGCCAGCAGCCAGTCGACCGGGACAGGTAACTATGGCTACACCTTC	CASSQSTGTGNYGYTF
TRBD1	TRBV7-3	TRBJ1-1	.	14	TGTGCCAGCAGCGAAACAGGGGGGAACACTGAAGCTTTCTTT	CASSETGGNTEAFF
.	TRBV18	TRBJ2-5	.	17	TGTGCCAGCTCACCACCTCAGGGGAAGGGCCTCCAAGAGACCCAGTACTTC	CASSPPQGKGLQETQYF
TRBD1	TRBV28	TRBJ2-2	.	16	TGTGCCAGCAGTTGGGATGCGGACAGGCTAGGCGGGGAGCTGTTTTTT	CASSWDADRLGGELFF
.	TRBV5-1	TRBJ1-6	.	16	TGCGCCAGCAGCTTGGGGCAGCGGTTGGGCAATTCACCCCTCCACTTT	CASSLGQRLGNSPLHF
.	TRBV30	TRBJ2-1	.	16	TGTGCCTGGAGTGTACGATGGGGGCGTACATTTGATGAGCAGTTCTTC	CAWSVRWGRTFDEQFF
TRBD1	TRBV11-3	TRBJ1-1	.	14	TGTGCCAGCAGCTTAACAGGGGGCCGGACTGAAGCTTTCTTT	CASSLTGGRTEAFF
TRBD1	TRBV18	TRBJ1-1	.	15	TGTGCCAGCTCACCCCAGGACAGGGGAGTAACTGAAGCTTTCTTT	CASSPQDRGVTEAFF
TRBD1	TRBV6-1	TRBJ1-4	once	16	TGTGCCAGCAGTGGACCGGGACAGGGGACGGGAGAAAAACTGTTTTTT	CASSGPGQGTGEKLFF
.	TRBV12-3/TRBV12-4	TRBJ2-7	once	13	TGTGCCAGCAGTTTCGAGGGTTGGAGCGAGCAGTACTTC	CASSFEGWSEQYF
TRBD1	TRBV4-1	TRBJ1-1	once	14	TGCGCCAGCAGCCCCGGACAGGGCCGCGCTGAAGCTTTCTTT	CASSPGQGRAEAFF